This T cell receptor beta chain was found in a study of technical replicates of blood from a handful of donors. CDR1 is SGHKS and CDR2 is YYEKEE in the germline V gene (reference sequence). The V segment lost 4 bases and the J segment 4 bases; nucleotides outside the gene matches: 9. The CDR3 loop spans 15 amino acids. Clones were read by immunoSEQ multiplex PCR, and TCRdb kept only the in-frame ones, dropping some. The sample consists of more than 65,000 clones, 85% to 95% of them appearing once. Sequences were obtained from T cells isolated from PBMCs. This sequence originates from a human donor in good health. V usage is TRBV5-5 and J usage is TRBJ2-7, with 9 bases that match TRBD1. The CDR3 sequence is CASSPTGGGGYEQYF. In nucleotides, the CDR3 is TGTGCCAGCAGCCCAACAGGGGGCGGCGGATACGAGCAGTACTTC.